What follows are 26 T cell receptor beta chains derived from one specimen sequenced in a study of regulatory T cells in long-lasting Graves disease (dated by TCRdb to about 2021). The library relied on multiplex PCR. Sequenced on an Illumina HiSeq 4000. CDR3 regions were amplified by Arm-PCR with iRepertoire HTBI primers to construct TCR beta libraries. TCRdb itself trimmed the public reads at Q25 with fastp, ran MiXCR and retained productive beta chains. Each entry merges the rows of one CDR3 protein and shows their most common DNA and genes. This sample comprises about 540,000 distinct CDR3 sequences, around an eighth of them detected only once. The ten largest clones capture roughly 10% of the sample. The meaning of the sample's time point label: newly diagnosed GD, antithyroid drugs for less than 3 months. For both TCR sequencing and RNA sequencing, RNA was extracted from PBMCs using TRIzol. The data were also submitted as part of a second study, on T cells in Graves' hyperthyroidism and ophthalmopathy.

This sample comprised peripheral blood mononuclear cells (PBMCs), obtained at new diagnosis, from a patient treated with antithyroid drugs. The receptors originated from a man aged 25 to 40 with Graves disease. Donor details come from another sample of the same person, matched by shared clones.

In this sample, this clonotype turned up many times. The J gene is TRBJ2-7, the V gene TRBV6-5, with 8 bases that match TRBD2. V shed 2 bases, J shed 3 bases, and the junction held 9 bases outside the gene matches. Germline V gene sequence: CDR1 MNHEY, CDR2 SVGAGI. This CDR3 is 16 amino acids long. CDR3 region: CASSYGDSGIGYEQYF. The CDR3 nucleotides read TGTGCCAGCAGTTACGGGGATAGCGGGATCGGCTACGAGCAGTACTTC.

This clonotype showed up just a few times. Being one base from a much bigger clone, this may be a read error. This chain links TRBV19 with TRBJ2-2, with D tentatively TRBD1 (5 bases). The CDR3 is made up of 16 amino acids. The V and J ends lost 11 bases and 0 bases respectively, with 19 bases between them. CDR1 is LNHDA, CDR2 SQIVND, per germline (reference sequence). The chain's CDR3 is CAGNSPQGSNTGELFF. CDR3 bases: TGTGCCGGTAATTCGCCCCAGGGATCGAACACCGGGGAGCTGTTTTTT.

This clonotype was seen ten or more times. This sequence joins TRBV12-3 or TRBV12-4 and TRBJ2-3; D is perhaps TRBD2 (6 bases). The CDR3 loop spans 16 amino acids. V was clipped by 4 bases and J by 5 bases, with 19 bases between them. In nucleotides, the CDR3 is TGTGCCAGCAGTTATTCCCCTCCGGGAGTGGAAGATACGCAGTATTTT. It specifies CASSYSPPGVEDTQYF.

This sequence joins TRBV24-1 and TRBJ2-5, with D perhaps TRBD2 (6 bases). Germline CDR1 reads KGHDR; CDR2 reads SFDVKD. The CDR3 runs 14 residues. The ends were cut back, 4 bases at V and 4 bases at J, with 12 bases in the middle. The CDR3 is CATSDDGGPETQYF. The CDR3 coding sequence is TGTGCCACCAGTGACGATGGAGGGCCAGAGACCCAGTACTTC.

This clonotype was seen at least ten times. V and J are TRBV12-3 or TRBV12-4 and TRBJ2-5; D is tentatively TRBD1 or TRBD2 (5 bases each). Trimming took 7 bases from V and 5 from J, leaving 17 bases between them. The CDR3 spans 14 residues. CDR3 DNA: TGTGCCAGCACCTTAGAGGGGCGGAGGGAGACCCAGTACTTC. It encodes CASTLEGRRETQYF.

The sample holds many counts of this clonotype. CDR3 sequence (DNA): TGCAGTGCCGTTCCTAGCGGGAGGGCTTTCGGGCAGTTCTTC. Translated, it gives CSAVPSGRAFGQFF. V usage is TRBV20-1 and J usage is TRBJ2-1, with TRBD2 identical over 12 bases. Germline V gene lookup returns CDR1 DFQATT and CDR2 SNEGSKA (reference sequence). Trimming at V came to 6 bases and at J to 12 bases, leaving 12 bases not matched to a gene. The CDR3 sequence is 14 residues long.

This clonotype was found many times. This chain connects TRBV6-2 or TRBV6-3 to TRBJ1-5; tentative D call: TRBD1 (6 bases). The CDR3 runs to 14 residues. V was clipped by 8 bases and J by 5 bases, with 16 bases between them. Germline V gives CDR1 MNHEY, CDR2 SVGEGT. The DNA for the CDR3 is TGTGCCAGCTCTCCAAGGGGGGCCCATCAGCCCCAGCATTTT. It specifies CASSPRGAHQPQHF.

V usage is TRBV19 and J usage is TRBJ1-5, with 8 bases aligning to TRBD1. The length of the CDR3 is 15 residues. After removal of 5 bases from V and 4 bases from J, the junction contained 7 bases not matched to a gene. Germline V gene lookup returns CDR1 LNHDA and CDR2 SQIVND (reference sequence). The CDR3 region is CASSSSDRVNQPQHF. CDR3 bases: TGTGCCAGTAGTTCCTCGGACAGGGTAAATCAGCCCCAGCATTTT.

This clonotype occurred many times. The chain links TRBV5-1 to TRBJ2-7, with 11 bases that match TRBD2. V was pared by 3 bases and J by 4 bases, with 9 bases of the junction left unmatched. There are 16 residues in the CDR3. In germline, CDR1 is SGHRS, CDR2 YFSETQ. Here the CDR3 DNA reads TGCGCCAGCAGCTCTGAGCTAGCGGGAGGCCCTTACGAGCAGTACTTC. Its translation is CASSSELAGGPYEQYF.

The genes are TRBV10-2 and TRBJ2-1; TRBD2 aligns across 9 bases. Germline CDR1 WSHSY, CDR2 SAAADI. V shed 6 bases and J 9 bases; nucleotides not matched to a gene: 12. The CDR3 consists of 15 residues. The CDR3 protein is CASRWVSGSLAEQFF. The CDR3, as DNA: TGCGCCAGCAGGTGGGTTAGCGGGAGTTTAGCTGAGCAGTTCTTC.

This clonotype was found many times. The CDR3 sequence is CASTGTGTSLGSPETQYF. CDR3 in DNA: TGTGCCAGCACGGGCACTGGGACTAGCCTCGGGTCCCCGGAGACCCAGTACTTC. V gene TRBV12-3 or TRBV12-4 combines with J gene TRBJ2-5; 9 bases align to TRBD2. This CDR3 is 18 amino acids long. V was pared by 7 bases and J by 5 bases, with 20 bases of the junction left unmatched.

This sequence joins TRBV6-4 and TRBJ2-4, with D tentatively TRBD2 (5 bases). The CDR3 contains 15 residues. Germline lookup yields CDR1 MRHNA and CDR2 SNTAGT. The CDR3 coding sequence is TGTGTCGAGTTCTCGGGGTTAAACGCCAAAAACATTCAGTACTTC. Amino acid sequence: CVEFSGLNAKNIQYF.

The chain is built from TRBV6-8 and TRBJ1-6, with TRBD1 matching 7 bases. The CDR3 is 14 amino acids. With 10 bases clipped from V and 5 bases from J, the junction kept 8 bases outside the gene matches. The germline V gene encodes CDR1 MNHGY and CDR2 SAAAGT. For the CDR3, the DNA is TGTGCCAACGTCCGGGACAGCGATAATTCACCCCTCCACTTT. Encoded protein: CANVRDSDNSPLHF.

Concerning this clonotype itself: A read error may explain this, as a much larger clone is one base away. This chain uses TRBV7-2 with TRBJ2-2; 8 bases match TRBD2. The CDR3 consists of 15 residues. The V gene's germline CDR1 is SGHTA and CDR2 FQGNSA. CDR3: CASSSPGLGTEELFF. The CDR3 region has the DNA TGTGCCAGCAGCTCCCCGGGACTAGGCACCGAGGAGCTGTTTTTT.

This clonotype has just a few counts. This chain joins TRBV10-3 and TRBJ1-3; D unclear. The CDR3 has 12 amino acids. Per germline, CDR1 ENHRY and CDR2 SYGVKD. Trimming stripped 11 bases from V and 0 bases from J, with 8 bases between. This CDR3 reads CASRISGNTIYF. DNA for the CDR3: TGTGCCTCCCGAATCTCTGGAAACACCATATATTTT.

In this sample, this clonotype turned up a few times. This chain uses TRBV9 with TRBJ2-5; TRBD2 matches at 7 bases. The germline CDR1 and CDR2 sequences are SGDLS and YYNGEE. This CDR3 comprises 16 residues. V was pared by 4 bases and J by 2 bases, with 11 bases of the junction left unmatched. DNA for the CDR3: TGTGCCAGCAGCCCCGGGGGGACTGGGGGACAAGAGACCCAGTACTTC. Translated: CASSPGGTGGQETQYF.

This clonotype appeared many times. The chain recombines TRBV19 with TRBJ1-5, with a possible D match to TRBD1 (5 bases). The CDR3 is made up of 16 amino acids. The V end lost 3 bases, the J end lost 4 bases, and 16 bases lay between the germline ends. Germline lookup yields CDR1 LNHDA and CDR2 SQIVND (reference sequence). The CDR3 nucleotides read TGTGCCAGTAGTATGATCGGCAGGGCATCAAATCAGCCCCAGCATTTT. The encoded protein is CASSMIGRASNQPQHF. Complete variable domain (other parts from reference TRBV19 and TRBJ1-5): DGGITQSPKYLFRKEGQNVTLSCEQNLNHDAMYWYRQDPGQGLRLIYYSQIVNDFQKGDIAEGYSVSREKKESFPLTVTSAQKNPTAFYLCASSMIGRASNQPQHFGDGTRLSIL.

This clonotype appeared many times. The rearrangement uses TRBV27 and TRBJ2-1, with D possibly being TRBD1 (5 bases). Trimming removed 6 bases at V and 2 bases at J, with 8 bases between. Germline V gene sequence: CDR1 MNHEY, CDR2 SMNVEV (reference sequence). The CDR3 spans 13 residues. CDR3 bases: TGTGCCAGCAGCAGGGTTCCCTACAATGAGCAGTTCTTC. Encoded protein: CASSRVPYNEQFF.

Many counts were recorded for this clonotype. The chain recombines TRBV7-9 with TRBJ2-1, with no clear D. The germline V gene has CDR1 SEHNR and CDR2 FQNEAQ (reference sequence). This CDR3 has 11 residues. V lost 4 bases, J lost 5 bases, and 3 bases lay in between. The CDR3 sequence is CASSSDNEQFF. The CDR3 DNA reads as TGTGCCAGCAGCTCGGACAATGAGCAGTTCTTC.

There are many counts of this clonotype. The chain employs TRBV20-1 and TRBJ1-4; 7 nucleotides agree with TRBD1. Germline V gives CDR1 DFQATT, CDR2 SNEGSKA (reference sequence). Trimming at V came to 6 bases and at J to 7 bases, leaving 11 bases not matched to a gene. This CDR3 region has 14 residues. In DNA form, the CDR3 reads TGCAGTGCCCGAAAAGGGGGCGGAGGTGAAAAACTGTTTTTT. This codes for CSARKGGGGEKLFF.

This clonotype was found many times. The gene calls are TRBV7-2 and TRBJ2-7; 8 bases fit TRBD2. V was clipped by 3 bases and J by 7 bases; unmatched bases: 11. Looked up from germline, CDR1 is SGHTA and CDR2 is FQGNSA. The CDR3 extends over 15 amino acids. The CDR3 DNA reads TGTGCCAGCAGCTTTCGACTAGCGAGCTCTTTAGAGCAGTACTTC. Residues: CASSFRLASSLEQYF.

About this clonotype itself: A much larger clone lies one base from this, so it may be a read error. Without the conserved terminal phenylalanine or tryptophan, this CDR3 likely stems from a read error. J is TRBJ1-3 and V is TRBV30, with D perhaps TRBD1 (5 bases). The V gene's germline CDR1 is GTSNPN and CDR2 SVGIG (reference sequence). The V and J ends lost 6 bases and 0 bases respectively, with 12 bases between them. The CDR3 extends over 14 amino acids. Written as DNA, the CDR3 is TGTGCCTGTCAGGAGGGGAGCTCTGGAAACACCATATATTCT. Amino acid sequence: CACQEGSSGNTIYS.

This clonotype was detected only a few times. This may stem from a read error, because a much larger clone lies one nucleotide away. V usage is TRBV15 and J usage is TRBJ2-3; TRBD2 might be the D (6 bases). This CDR3 spans 14 amino acids. CDR1 and CDR2 from the germline V gene are LNHNV and YYDKDF (reference sequence). Deletions cut 3 bases from V and 4 bases from J, with 11 bases between. This CDR3 reads CATSRGGVPDTQYF. The CDR3 DNA reads as TGTGCCACCAGCAGGGGGGGAGTCCCAGATACGCAGTATTTT.

This clonotype was counted many times. The genes are TRBV28 and TRBJ2-7; no clear D. The V end was cut by 8 bases, the J end by 2 bases, with 7 bases between. This CDR3 has 11 residues. CDR1 is MDHEN, CDR2 SYDVKM, per germline. The CDR3 coding sequence is TGTGCCAGCGTTGAGGCCTACGAGCAGTACTTC. Amino acid sequence: CASVEAYEQYF.

The gene calls are TRBV12-3 or TRBV12-4 and TRBJ2-3, with D tentatively TRBD2 (7 bases). Trimming took 5 bases from V and 2 from J, leaving 14 bases between them. The CDR3 is 15 residues long. CDR3 in amino acids: CASSRQAGATDTQYF. CDR3 DNA: TGTGCCAGCAGTCGCCAGGCGGGGGCCACAGATACGCAGTATTTT.

V gene TRBV12-3 or TRBV12-4 combines with J gene TRBJ2-1; possible D gene TRBD2, 5 bases. V was trimmed by 8 bases and J by 2 bases, leaving 10 bases between them. This CDR3 has 13 residues. The CDR3 coding sequence is TGTGCCAGCCACCGGGGTCCCTACAATGAGCAGTTCTTC. This sequence encodes CASHRGPYNEQFF.